Presented here are 32 T cell receptor beta chains from one specimen sequenced in a study of T cell changes during pregnancy in multiple sclerosis. Here immunoSEQ multiplex PCR was the method, and the copy in TCRdb shows in-frame clones only, minus some. The repertoire holds over 60,000 clones, roughly 91% seen once, with 0.6% to 0.8% in the top ten. The source material was peripheral blood, sampled in the third trimester of pregnancy. The receptors originated from a female donor in good health, enrolled as a control in a pregnancy study.

V gene TRBV6-5 combines with J gene TRBJ1-2; 8 bases match TRBD1. The V and J ends lost 6 bases and 4 bases, in that order; junction bases with no gene match: 4. From germline, CDR1 is MNHEY and CDR2 SVGAGI. The CDR3 is 13 residues long. CDR3 loop: CASRTGGRYGYTF. The CDR3 DNA reads TGTGCCAGCAGAACAGGGGGTCGCTATGGCTACACCTTC.

This clone occurred once. This chain connects TRBV15 to TRBJ2-2; 12 bases are a match to TRBD2. This CDR3 region has 17 residues. After removal of 5 bases from V and 4 bases from J, the junction contained 8 bases not matched to a gene. Germline V gene data show CDR1 as LNHNV and CDR2 as YYDKDF (reference sequence). The CDR3 sequence is CATSASLAGGTTGELFF. The CDR3 DNA reads TGTGCCACCAGCGCATCACTAGCGGGAGGAACCACCGGGGAGCTGTTTTTT.

The CDR3 nucleotides read TGTGCCAGCAGCTTAGGCGGTGGAGGAGAGGGCTACACCTTC. Residues: CASSLGGGGEGYTF. The rearrangement joins TRBV13 to TRBJ1-2; D remains ambiguous. Looked up from germline, CDR1 is PRHDT and CDR2 is FYEKMQ (reference sequence). V lost 0 bases and J lost 8, with 13 bases in between. The CDR3 sequence is 14 residues long.

This clone was detected a few times. The rearrangement uses TRBV27 and TRBJ1-3; the match to TRBD1 covers 8 bases. CDR1 and CDR2 (germline): MNHEY, SMNVEV (reference sequence). The CDR3 has 14 amino acids. V lost 2 bases, J lost 3 bases, and 0 bases stayed unmatched. The CDR3 nucleotides are TGTGCCAGCAGTTTAGACAGGGGTGGAAACACCATATATTTT. It encodes CASSLDRGGNTIYF.

CDR3 coding DNA: TGTGCCCGTAGGACAAAGGGGGTCTCTGAAGCTTTCTTT. It encodes CARRTKGVSEAFF. The chain recombines TRBV30 with TRBJ1-1; tentative D call: TRBD1 (6 bases). The V gene lost 8 bases and the J gene lost 6 bases, with 19 bases spanning the gap. Germline loops: CDR1 GTSNPN, CDR2 SVGIG (reference sequence). The CDR3 is 13 residues long.

CDR3 bases: TGTGCCACCAGCAGAGTGGATGGGAGCGGGAGCTCCTACGAGCAGTACTTC. Encoded protein: CATSRVDGSGSSYEQYF. The chain employs TRBV15 and TRBJ2-7, with TRBD2 matching 8 bases. The V and J ends lost 1 base and 0 bases, in that order; junction bases with no gene match: 8. The length of the CDR3 is 17 residues. The germline CDR1 and CDR2 sequences are LNHNV and YYDKDF (reference sequence).

The chain couples TRBV11-3 to TRBJ2-1; 7 bases fit TRBD2. Unmatched junction bases numbered 7, after V lost 5 bases and J lost 0 bases. The CDR3 contains 16 residues. The germline V gene encodes CDR1 SGHNT and CDR2 YENEEA. In nucleotides, the CDR3 is TGTGCCAGCAGCCTCGAAGCGGGGAACTCCTACAATGAGCAGTTCTTC. Translating it yields CASSLEAGNSYNEQFF. Full variable domain (rest looked up from reference TRBV11-3 and TRBJ2-1): EAGVVQSPRYKIIEKKQPVAFWCNPISGHNTLYWYLQNLGQGPELLIRYENEEAVDDSQLPKDRFSAERLKGVDSTLKIQPAELGDSAVYLCASSLEAGNSYNEQFFGPGTRLTVL.

The V and J genes are TRBV5-1 and TRBJ2-2; D is ambiguous. Germline CDR1 reads SGHRS; CDR2 reads YFSETQ. This CDR3 is 14 amino acids long. Trimming removed 4 bases from V and 8 bases from J, with 15 bases in between. CDR3 coding DNA: TGCGCCAGCAGCCCTGGCGGTAGTTTGGGGGAGCTGTTTTTT. Its translation: CASSPGGSLGELFF.

V usage is TRBV5-1 and J usage is TRBJ1-3, with D possibly being TRBD1 (6 bases). Germline CDR1 is SGHRS and CDR2 is YFSETQ. V lost 2 bases and J lost 3, with 9 bases in between. This CDR3 contains 14 residues. Here the CDR3 reads CASSLQGHGNTIYF. The CDR3 DNA is TGCGCCAGCAGCTTACAGGGTCATGGAAACACCATATATTTT.

The chain employs TRBV18 and TRBJ1-2; 11 bases match TRBD1. The CDR3 contains 16 residues. The ends lost 3 bases at V and 4 bases at J; junction bases unmatched: 7. CDR1 is KGHSH, CDR2 LQKENI, per germline. The CDR3 DNA sequence: TGTGCCAGCTCACCTAACGGACAGGGGGCAGGCTATGGCTACACCTTC. This gives the protein CASSPNGQGAGYGYTF.

This chain uses TRBV5-1 with TRBJ2-2, with 8 nucleotides matching TRBD1. Trimming at V came to 4 bases and at J to 0 bases, leaving 5 bases not matched to a gene. This CDR3 has 16 amino acids. Germline CDR1 SGHRS, CDR2 YFSETQ. The CDR3 sequence is CASSGGQATNTGELFF. CDR3 DNA: TGCGCCAGCAGCGGGGGACAGGCGACGAACACCGGGGAGCTGTTTTTT.

V is TRBV15 and J is TRBJ1-4, with 8 bases lining up with TRBD1. CDR1 is LNHNV and CDR2 is YYDKDF in the germline V gene (reference sequence). The CDR3 consists of 15 residues. The V segment lost 3 bases and the J segment 7 bases; nucleotides outside the gene matches: 7. In nucleotides, the CDR3 is TGTGCCACCAGCAGCCCGGACAGGGTTAGTGAAAAACTGTTTTTT. Its protein product is CATSSPDRVSEKLFF.

CDR3 protein: CASSRDRRNTEAFF. The CDR3 DNA reads TGTGCCAGCAGCCGGGACAGAAGGAACACTGAAGCTTTCTTT. This chain uses TRBV7-8 with TRBJ1-1, with 7 nucleotides matching TRBD1. Losses at the gene ends were 5 bases for V and 1 base for J; bases not matched to a gene: 4. This CDR3 is 14 amino acids long. The germline V gene has CDR1 SGHVS and CDR2 FQNEAQ. The whole variable domain, remainder taken from reference TRBV7-8 and TRBJ1-1, is GAGVSQSPRYKVAKRGQDVALRCDPISGHVSLFWYQQALGQGPEFLTYFQNEAQLDKSGLPSDRFFAERPEGSVSTLKIQRTQQEDSAVYLCASSRDRRNTEAFFGQGTRLTVV.

The rearrangement uses TRBV11-2 and TRBJ2-1, with no clear D. The CDR3 extends over 14 amino acids. Germline V gene lookup returns CDR1 SGHAT and CDR2 FQNNGV. V was cut by 5 bases and J by 7 bases, with 15 bases left in between. Here the CDR3 DNA reads TGTGCCAGCAGCCCCCAAACGAGCTTGAATGAGCAGTTCTTC. Translated, it gives CASSPQTSLNEQFF.

The chain links TRBV19 to TRBJ1-5, with 10 bases aligning to TRBD1. Losses at the gene ends were 4 bases for V and 5 bases for J; bases not matched to a gene: 11. Looked up from germline, CDR1 is LNHDA and CDR2 is SQIVND (reference sequence). There are 17 residues in the CDR3. CDR3 DNA: TGTGCCAGTAGTACAGGGGACAGGGGCTTGGTCGATCAGCCCCAGCATTTT. This codes for CASSTGDRGLVDQPQHF.

The chain carries TRBV18 and TRBJ2-2, with TRBD2 matching over 8 bases. V was pared by 3 bases and J by 7 bases, with 10 bases of the junction left unmatched. In germline, CDR1 is KGHSH, CDR2 LQKENI. CDR3 length: 16 amino acids. The CDR3: CASSPRFGGAGGELFF. CDR3 in DNA: TGTGCCAGCTCACCCCGTTTCGGGGGGGCCGGCGGGGAGCTGTTTTTT.

This chain links TRBV28 with TRBJ2-1; 11 bases are shared with TRBD2. Germline CDR1 MDHEN, CDR2 SYDVKM. This CDR3 comprises 14 residues. V gave up 9 bases and J gave up 9 bases; unmatched junction bases: 10. DNA of the CDR3: TGTGCCAGTTCACTAGCGGGAGTTGATACTGAGCAGTTCTTC. Its protein is CASSLAGVDTEQFF.

The J gene is TRBJ2-3, the V gene TRBV7-9; D not certain. Germline V gene data show CDR1 as SEHNR and CDR2 as FQNEAQ (reference sequence). V shed 7 bases and J shed 4 bases, with 6 bases lying between them. The length of the CDR3 is 11 residues. Written as DNA, the CDR3 is TGTGCCAGCACCTCCTCAGATACGCAGTATTTT. Its protein product is CASTSSDTQYF.

The V call is TRBV9, the J call TRBJ1-1, with no clear D. Germline CDR1 and CDR2: SGDLS and YYNGEE. V lost 0 bases to trimming and J lost 1 base, with 4 bases between them. The CDR3 extends over 13 amino acids. The CDR3: CASSVGENTEAFF. CDR3 in DNA: TGTGCCAGCAGCGTAGGAGAGAACACTGAAGCTTTCTTT.

This sequence joins TRBV6-5 and TRBJ1-2; D unclear. Germline V gene data show CDR1 as MNHEY and CDR2 as SVGAGI. The germline V and J ends were trimmed by 11 bases and 7 bases, with 23 bases remaining between them. This CDR3 contains 14 residues. CDR3 region: CAVRGGLSFAGYTF. The CDR3 DNA follows: TGTGCCGTCCGGGGTGGCCTGAGTTTCGCTGGCTACACCTTC.

CDR3 bases: TGTGCCAGCAGTCAGGGTTTGGTGGCTAACTATGGCTACACCTTC. Translation gives CASSQGLVANYGYTF. This chain links TRBV6-5 with TRBJ1-2, with a possible D match to TRBD1 (5 bases). Germline assignment: CDR1 MNHEY and CDR2 SVGAGI. The CDR3 consists of 15 residues. Deletions cut 5 bases from V and 0 bases from J, with 13 bases between.

This chain uses TRBV5-1 with TRBJ2-1; possible D gene TRBD1, 5 bases. This CDR3 spans 15 amino acids. Trimming shortened V by 6 bases and J by 0 bases, and 13 bases separated the two germline ends. CDR1 SGHRS and CDR2 YFSETQ come from the germline V gene. The CDR3: CASNWGSPSYNEQFF. The DNA for the CDR3 is TGCGCCAGCAACTGGGGCTCGCCCTCCTACAATGAGCAGTTCTTC.

The CDR3 region has the DNA TGTGCCAGCAGTGGACCACCGGGACAGGGAATAGCCAAAAACATTCAGTACTTC. It is translated as CASSGPPGQGIAKNIQYF. This chain uses TRBV28 with TRBJ2-4, with 9 bases identical to TRBD1. Trimming at V came to 5 bases and at J to 0 bases, leaving 11 bases not matched to a gene. Germline assignment: CDR1 MDHEN and CDR2 SYDVKM. The CDR3 contains 18 residues.

The chain joins TRBV4-2 to TRBJ1-5; D possibly corresponds to TRBD1 (5 bases). The CDR3 is made up of 14 amino acids. The V gene lost 4 bases and the J gene lost 10 bases, with 17 bases spanning the gap. Germline CDR1 and CDR2: LGHNA and YNFKEQ. The CDR3 reads CASSLVNGQGPQHF. The CDR3 DNA sequence: TGTGCCAGCAGCCTTGTGAACGGCCAGGGTCCCCAGCATTTT.

The CDR3 DNA sequence: TGTGCCAGCAGCCAAGGGAGGAAACTGTTTTTT. It translates to CASSQGRKLFF. The V and J genes are TRBV5-6 and TRBJ1-4; D unresolved. The V gene's germline CDR1 is SGHDT and CDR2 YYEEEE. V lost 4 bases and J 11 bases, leaving 9 bases between the germline ends. This CDR3 comprises 11 residues.

This clone was seen just once. The chain combines TRBV5-6 with TRBJ2-7, with TRBD1 matching over 9 bases. Per germline, CDR1 SGHDT and CDR2 YYEEEE. J lost 5 bases, V lost 2 bases, and 5 bases had no gene match. There are 14 residues in the CDR3. CDR3 residues: CASSFPGQGNEQYF. The CDR3 nucleotides are TGTGCCAGCAGCTTTCCGGGACAGGGAAACGAGCAGTACTTC.

The CDR3 DNA reads TGCGCCAGCAGCTTTTTAGGGGTCGGTGAGCAGTTCTTC. Its protein product is CASSFLGVGEQFF. V is TRBV5-1 and J is TRBJ2-1, with D possibly being TRBD1 (5 bases). Germline CDR1 reads SGHRS; CDR2 reads YFSETQ. The V end lost 2 bases, the J end lost 9 bases, and 12 bases lay between the germline ends. This CDR3 is 13 amino acids long.

The chain carries TRBV7-9 and TRBJ2-5; the match to TRBD1 covers 12 bases. With 5 bases clipped from V and 4 bases from J, the junction kept 5 bases outside the gene matches. Per germline, CDR1 SEHNR and CDR2 FQNEAQ (reference sequence). CDR3 length equals 15 residues. The CDR3 protein is CASSQRDRGRETQYF. The CDR3 DNA sequence: TGTGCCAGCAGCCAAAGGGACAGGGGGCGAGAGACCCAGTACTTC. The whole variable domain, filled in from reference TRBV7-9 and TRBJ2-5, reads DTGVSQNPRHKITKRGQNVTFRCDPISEHNRLYWYRQTLGQGPEFLTYFQNEAQLEKSRLLSDRFSAERPKGSFSTLEIQRTEQGDSAMYLCASSQRDRGRETQYFGPGTRLLVL.

The V and J genes are TRBV18 and TRBJ1-2; 7 positions agree with TRBD1. Germline V gene data show CDR1 as KGHSH and CDR2 as LQKENI. Losses at the gene ends were 5 bases for V and 4 bases for J; bases not matched to a gene: 7. The CDR3 covers 14 residues. CDR3 region: CASSTGESGYGYTF. In DNA form, the CDR3 reads TGTGCCAGCTCAACAGGGGAGTCTGGCTATGGCTACACCTTC.

V usage is TRBV6-5 and J usage is TRBJ1-1; a possible D gene is TRBD1 (5 bases). This CDR3 has 12 residues. V was cut by 6 bases and J by 2 bases, with 7 bases left in between. In germline, CDR1 is MNHEY, CDR2 SVGAGI. The CDR3 region has the DNA TGTGCCAGCAGAAGGACAAACACTGAAGCTTTCTTT. It is translated as CASRRTNTEAFF.

The J gene is TRBJ2-1, the V gene TRBV19, with D possibly TRBD2 on 6 matching bases. Germline CDR1 LNHDA, CDR2 SQIVND (reference sequence). V was cut by 5 bases and J by 4 bases, with 15 bases left in between. CDR3 length equals 15 residues. In DNA form, the CDR3 reads TGTGCCAGTAGTTTAGCGGAGTCTCTTTACAATGAGCAGTTCTTC. Translated: CASSLAESLYNEQFF.

The chain links TRBV5-1 to TRBJ2-5; TRBD1 is a possible D gene (6 bases). V gave up 0 bases and J gave up 5 bases, with 14 bases separating them. This CDR3 has 15 amino acids. Germline V gives CDR1 SGHRS, CDR2 YFSETQ. The CDR3 spells CASSLAPGQGETQYF. DNA of the CDR3: TGCGCCAGCAGCTTGGCCCCGGGGCAGGGGGAGACCCAGTACTTC.